The 3 T cell receptor beta chains below were found in one sample sequenced in a study of blood T cell repertoires in COVID-19. Profiled with immunoSEQ multiplex PCR; TCRdb holds only in-frame clones, not every one. Of about 300,000 clones in the sample, 84% were seen once. Sequenced material: peripheral blood. These receptors all come from a human donor with COVID-19, enrolled during active disease. The donor label of this sample is uncertain.

The chain is built from TRBV19 and TRBJ2-3; maybe TRBD1 (5 bases). V gave up 5 bases and J gave up 5 bases, with 17 bases separating them. The CDR3 is made up of 15 amino acids. Germline loops: CDR1 LNHDA, CDR2 SQIVND (reference sequence). For the CDR3, the DNA is TGTGCCAGTAGTCCTGACTCCAACCAGGGAGATACGCAGTATTTT. Translating gives CASSPDSNQGDTQYF. The complete variable domain, with remaining parts taken from reference TRBV19 and TRBJ2-3, reads DGGITQSPKYLFRKEGQNVTLSCEQNLNHDAMYWYRQDPGQGLRLIYYSQIVNDFQKGDIAEGYSVSREKKESFPLTVTSAQKNPTAFYLCASSPDSNQGDTQYFGPGTRLTVL.

The chain combines TRBV12-5 with TRBJ2-3, with 7 nucleotides matching TRBD2. Trimming at V came to 5 bases and at J to 11 bases, leaving 13 bases not matched to a gene. The CDR3 has 14 amino acids. Germline loops: CDR1 LGHNT, CDR2 FRNRAP. For the CDR3, the DNA is TGTGCTAGTGGTCCTACTAGGGGCGGGAGAGGGCAGTATTTT. Protein product: CASGPTRGGRGQYF.

V and J are TRBV3-1 (or the pseudogene TRBV3-2) and TRBJ2-1, with D perhaps matching TRBD1 (5 bases). The CDR3 is 14 residues long. In germline, CDR1 is LGHDT, CDR2 YNNKEL (reference sequence). The V end was cut by 4 bases, the J end by 12 bases, with 19 bases between. As DNA, the CDR3 is TGTGCCAGCAGCCCGGACAACGTCAGGTGGGTGCAGTTCTTC. Its protein is CASSPDNVRWVQFF.